A selection of T cell receptor beta chains follows, all from one sample in a study of regulatory dendritic cells for organ transplantation. The antigens for these receptors are not known. The method was immunoSEQ multiplex PCR; TCRdb's version includes in-frame clones alone and lacks a portion of them. This table holds 20,000 to 25,000 clones, 75% to 90% found once. Sequenced input: naive CD4+ T cells from blood cultured with regulatory dendritic cells. The receptors stem from a human donor in good health. The CDR3 runs from the conserved cysteine through the conserved F or W. The D gene is left open where the match is weak. Only part of the rows carry a size: once, few, many, or a class if the clone is expanded.

D: -; J: TRBJ1-2; V: TRBV25-1; size: -; CDR3: CASSQGNYGYTF; DNA: TGTGCCAGCAGTCAGGGGAACTATGGCTACACCTTC
D: TRBD2; J: TRBJ2-7; V: TRBV18; size: few; CDR3: CASSPGTSGEQYF; DNA: TGTGCCAGCTCACCCGGGACTAGCGGCGAGCAGTACTTC
D: -; J: TRBJ1-1; V: TRBV2; size: few; CDR3: CAGTTEIMNTEAFF; DNA: TGTGCCGGGACGACAGAGATTATGAACACTGAAGCTTTCTTT
D: -; J: TRBJ2-2; V: TRBV7-8; size: -; CDR3: CASSTRWGTEKRRDTGELFF; DNA: TGTGCCAGCAGCACTCGCTGGGGGACAGAGAAAAGGAGGGACACCGGGGAGCTGTTTTTT
D: -; J: TRBJ1-4; V: TRBV29-1; size: -; CDR3: CSVEVATVNDEKLFF; DNA: TGCAGCGTTGAAGTAGCGACAGTCAACGATGAAAAACTGTTTTTT
D: TRBD1; J: TRBJ1-2; V: TRBV10-3; size: -; CDR3: CAISVGTADNYGYTF; DNA: TGTGCCATCAGTGTCGGGACAGCGGATAATTATGGCTACACCTTC
D: -; J: TRBJ2-7; V: TRBV30; size: -; CDR3: CAWSAGQIGYEQYF; DNA: TGTGCCTGGAGTGCGGGACAAATCGGGTACGAGCAGTACTTC
D: -; J: TRBJ2-1; V: TRBV11-2; size: -; CDR3: CASSLDRGGYNEQFF; DNA: TGTGCCAGCAGCTTAGATCGAGGCGGGTACAATGAGCAGTTCTTC
D: TRBD1; J: TRBJ1-3; V: TRBV2; size: -; CDR3: CASISFDRQGSGNTIYF; DNA: TGTGCCAGCATCTCATTCGATAGACAGGGCTCTGGAAACACCATATATTTT
D: -; J: TRBJ1-1; V: TRBV7-9; size: few; CDR3: CASSLVSEAFF; DNA: TGTGCCAGCAGCTTAGTCTCTGAAGCTTTCTTT
D: TRBD2; J: TRBJ2-5; V: TRBV7-6; size: once; CDR3: CASSALERGGETQYF; DNA: TGTGCCAGCAGCGCCTTGGAGCGGGGGGGGGAGACCCAGTACTTC
D: -; J: TRBJ2-1; V: TRBV28; size: -; CDR3: CASSLPGGTGNEQFF; DNA: TGTGCCAGCAGTTTACCGGGCGGGACTGGTAATGAGCAGTTCTTC
D: TRBD2; J: TRBJ2-5; V: TRBV28; size: -; CDR3: CASNQLGLAGFQETQYF; DNA: TGTGCCAGCAATCAACTAGGACTAGCGGGCTTCCAAGAGACCCAGTACTTC
D: TRBD2; J: TRBJ2-1; V: TRBV4-3; size: -; CDR3: CASSQDRLAGPYNEQFF; DNA: TGCGCCAGCAGCCAAGATCGTCTAGCGGGACCCTACAATGAGCAGTTCTTC
D: TRBD1; J: TRBJ1-4; V: TRBV7-2; size: -; CDR3: CASSYGTGNEKLFF; DNA: TGTGCCAGCAGTTACGGGACAGGCAATGAAAAACTGTTTTTT
D: -; J: TRBJ1-1; V: TRBV7-9; size: -; CDR3: CASSSPLGVNTEAFF; DNA: TGTGCCAGCAGCTCACCCCTCGGGGTGAACACTGAAGCTTTCTTT
D: TRBD1; J: TRBJ2-1; V: TRBV4-1; size: -; CDR3: CASSQPGQALGNEQFF; DNA: TGCGCCAGCAGCCAACCCGGACAGGCCTTAGGCAATGAGCAGTTCTTC
D: TRBD1; J: TRBJ1-5; V: TRBV19; size: -; CDR3: CASRSQGAVTLSNQPQHF; DNA: TGTGCCAGTAGATCACAGGGGGCCGTGACCCTTAGCAATCAGCCCCAGCATTTT
D: -; J: TRBJ2-3; V: TRBV4-3; size: -; CDR3: CASSQGGALIDTQYF; DNA: TGCGCCAGCAGCCAGGGTGGAGCCCTCATAGATACGCAGTATTTT
D: -; J: TRBJ2-2; V: TRBV28; size: -; CDR3: CASSWETVGLRELFF; DNA: TGTGCCAGCAGTTGGGAAACAGTGGGTTTAAGGGAGCTGTTTTTT
D: -; J: TRBJ1-2; V: TRBV28; size: -; CDR3: CASRSSGARYGYTF; DNA: TGTGCCAGCAGATCCTCGGGGGCGCGATATGGCTACACCTTC
D: TRBD1; J: TRBJ1-3; V: TRBV18; size: -; CDR3: CASSRNDRDPGNTIYF; DNA: TGTGCCAGCTCACGGAATGACAGGGATCCTGGAAACACCATATATTTT
D: -; J: TRBJ2-7; V: TRBV7-3; size: -; CDR3: CASSSRPGQNYEQYF; DNA: TGTGCCAGCAGCTCCAGGCCCGGACAGAACTACGAGCAGTACTTC
D: -; J: TRBJ1-3; V: TRBV9; size: -; CDR3: CASSVDLRGGSTGNTIYF; DNA: TGTGCCAGCAGCGTAGATCTTAGGGGCGGCTCAACTGGAAACACCATATATTTT
D: -; J: TRBJ1-1; V: TRBV28; size: -; CDR3: CASSERANTEAFF; DNA: TGTGCCAGCAGCGAGCGGGCGAACACTGAAGCTTTCTTT
D: -; J: TRBJ1-1; V: TRBV10-3; size: once; CDR3: CAISPGLAATQAFF; DNA: TGTGCCATCAGTCCAGGGTTGGCGGCGACTCAAGCTTTCTTT
D: TRBD1; J: TRBJ1-5; V: TRBV7-8; size: -; CDR3: CASSTPGGQPQHF; DNA: TGTGCCAGCAGCACCCCAGGGGGCCAGCCCCAGCATTTT
D: TRBD1; J: TRBJ1-2; V: TRBV5-1; size: -; CDR3: CASSLNGVSGGAYGYTF; DNA: TGCGCCAGCAGCTTGAACGGGGTATCAGGGGGAGCCTATGGCTACACCTTC
D: TRBD1; J: TRBJ2-2; V: TRBV18; size: -; CDR3: CASSPPGDRTGTGELFF; DNA: TGTGCCAGCTCACCACCGGGGGACAGGACGGGCACCGGGGAGCTGTTTTTT
D: -; J: TRBJ2-1; V: TRBV5-1; size: -; CDR3: CASSWGGNYNEQFF; DNA: TGCGCCAGCAGCTGGGGTGGGAATTACAATGAGCAGTTCTTC
D: -; J: TRBJ1-1; V: TRBV11-2; size: few; CDR3: CASSLGGGMNTEAFF; DNA: TGTGCCAGCAGCTTAGGAGGGGGGATGAACACTGAAGCTTTCTTT
D: TRBD1; J: TRBJ2-5; V: TRBV2; size: -; CDR3: CASNVDRGEETQYF; DNA: TGTGCCAGCAATGTGGACAGGGGGGAAGAGACCCAGTACTTC
D: -; J: TRBJ1-1; V: TRBV6-5; size: -; CDR3: CASRLGGNLNTEAFF; DNA: TGTGCCAGCAGGTTAGGGGGTAACTTGAACACTGAAGCTTTCTTT
D: -; J: TRBJ2-6; V: TRBV27; size: -; CDR3: CASRGSGANVLTF; DNA: TGTGCCAGCAGAGGATCTGGGGCCAACGTCCTGACTTTC
D: TRBD1; J: TRBJ1-3; V: TRBV25-1; size: -; CDR3: CASGSELGDRDPGNTIYF; DNA: TGTGCCAGCGGAAGTGAACTGGGGGACAGGGACCCTGGAAACACCATATATTTT
D: -; J: TRBJ2-3; V: TRBV18; size: -; CDR3: CASSPYRETDTQYF; DNA: TGTGCCAGCTCACCATACCGGGAGACAGATACGCAGTATTTT